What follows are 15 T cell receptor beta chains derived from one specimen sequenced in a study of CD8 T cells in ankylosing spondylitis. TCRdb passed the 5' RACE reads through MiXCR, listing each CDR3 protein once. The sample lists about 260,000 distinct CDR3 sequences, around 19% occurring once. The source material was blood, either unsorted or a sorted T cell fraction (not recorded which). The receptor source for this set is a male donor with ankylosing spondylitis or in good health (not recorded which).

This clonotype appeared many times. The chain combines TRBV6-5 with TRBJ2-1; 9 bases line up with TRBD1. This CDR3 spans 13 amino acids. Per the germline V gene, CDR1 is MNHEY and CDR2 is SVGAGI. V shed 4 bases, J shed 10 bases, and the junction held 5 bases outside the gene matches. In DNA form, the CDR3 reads TGTGCCAGCAGTTTCAACAGGGGGCACGAGCAGTTCTTC. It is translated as CASSFNRGHEQFF.

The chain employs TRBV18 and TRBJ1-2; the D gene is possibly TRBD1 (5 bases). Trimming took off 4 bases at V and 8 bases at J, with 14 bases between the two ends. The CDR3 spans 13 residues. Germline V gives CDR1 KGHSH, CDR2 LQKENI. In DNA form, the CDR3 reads TGTGCCAGCTCACTGAACAGGCCTAGGGGCTACACCTTC. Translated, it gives CASSLNRPRGYTF.

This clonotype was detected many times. CDR3 in DNA: TGTGCCAGCAGTGTGCTGGACAGGGGTGAGGCTTTCTTT. Protein product: CASSVLDRGEAFF. The chain joins TRBV2 to TRBJ1-1; 9 bases are shared with TRBD1. CDR3 size: 13 residues. Germline V gives CDR1 SNHLY, CDR2 FYNNEI. With 4 bases clipped from V and 11 bases from J, the junction kept 8 bases outside the gene matches. The variable domain in full, with the rest retrieved from reference TRBV2 and TRBJ1-1, is EPEVTQTPSHQVTQMGQEVILRCVPISNHLYFYWYRQILGQKVEFLVSFYNNEISEKSEIFDDQFSVERPDGSNFTLKIRSTKLEDSAMYFCASSVLDRGEAFFGQGTRLTVV.

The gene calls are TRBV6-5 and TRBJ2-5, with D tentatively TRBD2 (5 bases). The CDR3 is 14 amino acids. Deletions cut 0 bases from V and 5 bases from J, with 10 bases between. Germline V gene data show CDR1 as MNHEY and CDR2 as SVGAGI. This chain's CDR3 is CASSYSRDRETQYF. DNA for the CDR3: TGTGCCAGCAGTTACTCCCGGGATCGGGAGACCCAGTACTTC.

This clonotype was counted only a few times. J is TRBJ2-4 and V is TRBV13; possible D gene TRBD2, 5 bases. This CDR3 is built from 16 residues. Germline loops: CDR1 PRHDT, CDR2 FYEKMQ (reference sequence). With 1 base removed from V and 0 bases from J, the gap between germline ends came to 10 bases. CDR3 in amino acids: CASSLEEGLAKNIQYF. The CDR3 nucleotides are TGTGCCAGCAGCTTAGAGGAAGGACTAGCCAAAAACATTCAGTACTTC.

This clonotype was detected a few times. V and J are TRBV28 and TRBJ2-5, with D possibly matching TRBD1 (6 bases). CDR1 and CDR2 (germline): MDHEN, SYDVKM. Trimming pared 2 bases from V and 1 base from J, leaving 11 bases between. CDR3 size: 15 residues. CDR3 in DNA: TGTGCCAGCAGTTTACAGGGGACACTCCAAGAGACCCAGTACTTC. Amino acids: CASSLQGTLQETQYF.

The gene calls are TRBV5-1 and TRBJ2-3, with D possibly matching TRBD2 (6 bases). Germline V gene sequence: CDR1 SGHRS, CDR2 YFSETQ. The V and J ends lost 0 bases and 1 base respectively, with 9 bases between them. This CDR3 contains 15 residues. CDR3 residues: CASSLAAGRTDTQYF. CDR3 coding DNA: TGCGCCAGCAGCTTGGCGGCGGGGCGCACAGATACGCAGTATTTT.

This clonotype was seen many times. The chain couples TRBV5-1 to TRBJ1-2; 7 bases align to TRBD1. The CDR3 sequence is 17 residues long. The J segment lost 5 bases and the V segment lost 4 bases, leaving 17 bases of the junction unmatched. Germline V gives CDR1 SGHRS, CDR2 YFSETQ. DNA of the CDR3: TGCGCCAGCAGCCGAGGGACAGCTAGACCGGAGGTTTATGGCTACACCTTC. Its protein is CASSRGTARPEVYGYTF.

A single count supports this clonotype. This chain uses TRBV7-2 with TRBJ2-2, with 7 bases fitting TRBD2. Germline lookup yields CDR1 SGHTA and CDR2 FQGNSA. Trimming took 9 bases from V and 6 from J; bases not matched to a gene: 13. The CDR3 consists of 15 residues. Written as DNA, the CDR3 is TGTGCCAGTGGATTTGGGAGGGTAGTTTCCGGGGAGCTGTTTTTT. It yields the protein CASGFGRVVSGELFF.

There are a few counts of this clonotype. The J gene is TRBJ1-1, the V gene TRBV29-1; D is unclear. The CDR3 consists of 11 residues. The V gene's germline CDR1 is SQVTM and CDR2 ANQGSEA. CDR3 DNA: TGCACCTGCTCCGGGAACACTGAAGCTTTCTTT. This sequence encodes CTCSGNTEAFF.

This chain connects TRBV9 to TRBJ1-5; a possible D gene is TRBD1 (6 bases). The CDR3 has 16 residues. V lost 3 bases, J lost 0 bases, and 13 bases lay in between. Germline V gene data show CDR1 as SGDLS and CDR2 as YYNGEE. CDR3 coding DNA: TGTGCCAGCAGCGCCCAGGGGACGGATAGCAATCAGCCCCAGCATTTT. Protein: CASSAQGTDSNQPQHF.

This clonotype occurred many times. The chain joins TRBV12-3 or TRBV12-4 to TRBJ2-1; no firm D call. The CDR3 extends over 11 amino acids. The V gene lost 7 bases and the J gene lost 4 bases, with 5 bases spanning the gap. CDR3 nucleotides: TGTGCCAGCACAGAGTACAATGAGCAGTTCTTC. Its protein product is CASTEYNEQFF.

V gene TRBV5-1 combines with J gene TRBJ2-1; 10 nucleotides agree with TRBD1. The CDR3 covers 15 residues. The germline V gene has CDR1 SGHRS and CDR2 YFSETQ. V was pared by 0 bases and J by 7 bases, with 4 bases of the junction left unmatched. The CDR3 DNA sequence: TGCGCCAGCAGCTTGGTGGGACAGGGGCTTAATGAGCAGTTCTTC. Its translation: CASSLVGQGLNEQFF.

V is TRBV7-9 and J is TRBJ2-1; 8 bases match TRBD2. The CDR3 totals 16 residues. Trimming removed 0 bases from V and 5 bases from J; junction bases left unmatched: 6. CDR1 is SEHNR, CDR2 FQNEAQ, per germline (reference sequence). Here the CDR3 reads CASSLAQGLGDNEQFF. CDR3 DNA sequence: TGTGCCAGCAGCTTAGCGCAGGGACTAGGGGACAATGAGCAGTTCTTC. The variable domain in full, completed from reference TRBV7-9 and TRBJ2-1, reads DTGVSQNPRHKITKRGQNVTFRCDPISEHNRLYWYRQTLGQGPEFLTYFQNEAQLEKSRLLSDRFSAERPKGSFSTLEIQRTEQGDSAMYLCASSLAQGLGDNEQFFGPGTRLTVL.

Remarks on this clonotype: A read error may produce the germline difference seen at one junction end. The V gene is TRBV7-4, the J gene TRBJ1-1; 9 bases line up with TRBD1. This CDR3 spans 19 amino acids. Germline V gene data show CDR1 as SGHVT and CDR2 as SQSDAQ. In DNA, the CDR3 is TGTGCCCGCAGCCGCAATATAAACAGGGGGCGGGAGATAAACACTGAAGCTTTCTTT. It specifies CARSRNINRGREINTEAFF.